The sequence of this T cell receptor beta chain was determined in a study of radiation and T cells in renal cell carcinoma. For the study at large: Nephrectomy followed 15 Gy stereotactic body radiation by 4 weeks. Study results and caveats: Top tumor clonotypes rose in blood 2 weeks post-radiation, then contracted.

Documented time point: baseline pretreatment blood. Treatment in this sample: 15 Gy SBRT to primary tumor, nephrectomy 4 weeks later. With regard to this clone: Its antigen remains unidentified.

The ends were cut back, 8 bases at V and 4 bases at J, with 17 bases in the middle. Germline V gene data show CDR1 as MNHNY and CDR2 as SVGAGI (reference sequence). The CDR3 is made up of 15 amino acids. Measured with immunoSEQ multiplex PCR; TCRdb has only the in-frame clones, and not every one. The sample lists 110,000 to 150,000 clones; roughly 80% were seen once. Sequences were derived from blood, sampled from a patient whose treatment included radiotherapy and nephrectomy. V gene TRBV6-6 combines with J gene TRBJ1-4; possibly TRBD1 for D (5 bases). The clonotype originates from a woman in her 50s with renal cell carcinoma. Written as DNA, the CDR3 is TGTGCCAGCGATCAGAAAGGGGTCATTAATGAAAAACTGTTTTTT. It specifies CASDQKGVINEKLFF.